This TCR beta chain was sequenced during a study of response to subunit inactivated influenza vaccine. TCRdb recomputed calls from the RT-PCR reads with MiXCR, one row per CDR3 protein. The table records more than 400,000 distinct CDR3 sequences, approximately 10% of them present only once. Germline lookup yields CDR1 DFQATT and CDR2 SNEGSKA (reference sequence). V lost 3 bases to trimming and J lost 1 base, with 13 bases between them. The CDR3 sequence is 14 residues long. The study, taken as a whole, reports: Each seasonal flu vaccination may recruit only limited new T cells, authors suggested.

Note on this clonotype: What it binds is unknown.

This material consisted of PBMCs from blood, taken roughly 46 days after vaccination. The receptor was derived from a man in his fifties who received an inactivated influenza vaccine. The rearrangement uses TRBV20-1 and TRBJ2-7; D gene ambiguous. Written as DNA, the CDR3 is TGCAGTGCTAGGGTCGCGAAGGGTTCCTACGAGCAGTACTTC. It translates to CSARVAKGSYEQYF.